This is a list of T cell receptor beta chains from one sample in a study of identical twins. TCRdb analysed the 5' RACE reads with MiXCR anew, one entry per CDR3 protein. The table records 600,000 to 850,000 distinct CDR3 sequences, about 20% of them present only once. These data are also associated with another study on T cells expressing NK-cell markers.

Sequenced input: PBMCs. Receptors originate from a woman in her late teens or twenties in good health. CDR3s include the opening cysteine and the closing phenylalanine or tryptophan. D genes are given only for firm matches. For some rows the clone size is stated as once, few or many, or as a class when expanded; others skip it.

>-|TRBV6-1|TRBJ2-3|-
CASSVAVSTDTQYF
TGTGCCAGCAGCGTCGCAGTATCCACAGATACGCAGTATTTT
>TRBD2|TRBV4-2|TRBJ2-3|many
CASSLAGGATDTQYF
TGTGCCAGCAGCCTAGCCGGGGGGGCCACAGATACGCAGTATTTT
>-|TRBV12-3/TRBV12-4|TRBJ1-2|many
CASSPRYFYGYTF
TGTGCCAGCAGCCCGCGTTATTTCTATGGCTACACCTTC
>-|TRBV20-1|TRBJ1-2|-
CSAETPGYAGYTF
TGCAGTGCAGAAACTCCAGGGTACGCTGGCTACACCTTC
>-|TRBV5-1|TRBJ1-2|-
CASSLENTPDGYTF
TGCGCCAGCAGCTTGGAAAACACCCCCGATGGCTACACCTTC
>TRBD2|TRBV5-1|TRBJ2-1|-
CASTVSGRAIDEQFF
TGCGCCAGCACCGTCAGCGGGAGGGCCATTGATGAGCAGTTCTTC
>-|TRBV6-1|TRBJ2-7|-
CASTNRVWRYEQYF
TGTGCCAGCACCAACAGGGTATGGCGCTACGAGCAGTACTTC
>-|TRBV5-1|TRBJ2-2|-
CASSLDGGRFGELFF
TGCGCCAGCAGCTTGGACGGGGGGCGCTTCGGGGAGCTGTTTTTT
>-|TRBV6-5|TRBJ1-1|-
CASSYSFRNTEAFF
TGTGCCAGCAGTTACTCGTTTCGGAACACTGAAGCTTTCTTT
>-|TRBV5-1|TRBJ2-7|-
CASRALMVSDEQYF
TGCGCCAGCAGAGCTTTAATGGTTTCGGACGAGCAGTACTTC
>-|TRBV29-1|TRBJ2-1|few
CSVEEDSPYNEQFF
TGCAGCGTTGAAGAAGACAGTCCCTACAATGAGCAGTTCTTC
>TRBD1|TRBV7-9|TRBJ2-7|once
CASSIGQGSLHEQYF
TGTGCCAGCAGCATCGGACAGGGGAGCCTGCACGAGCAGTACTTC
>-|TRBV7-2|TRBJ2-5|few
CASSSPLYF
TGTGCCAGCAGCTCCCCTCTCTACTTC
>-|TRBV5-6|TRBJ1-6|-
CASRNRVGRENSPLHF
TGTGCCAGCAGAAACAGGGTGGGGCGGGAAAATTCACCCCTCCACTTT
>TRBD2|TRBV24-1|TRBJ2-1|-
CATSDRLAENEQFF
TGTGCCACCAGTGATCGACTAGCGGAAAATGAGCAGTTCTTC
>TRBD2|TRBV5-1|TRBJ2-7|-
CASSLGLAGSAYEQYF
TGCGCCAGCAGCTTGGGACTAGCAGGGAGCGCCTACGAGCAGTACTTC
>-|TRBV30|TRBJ2-7|few
CAWSVSQMGEQYF
TGTGCCTGGAGTGTCAGCCAAATGGGGGAGCAGTACTTC
>TRBD1|TRBV7-9|TRBJ2-7|-
CASSLYPRTGFYEQYF
TGTGCCAGCAGCTTATACCCCAGGACAGGGTTCTACGAGCAGTACTTC
>-|TRBV12-3/TRBV12-4|TRBJ2-1|many
CASSTNNNEQFF
TGTGCCAGCAGTACCAATAACAATGAGCAGTTCTTC
>-|TRBV12-3/TRBV12-4|TRBJ2-3|few
CASSLNQSPDTQYF
TGTGCCAGCAGTTTAAACCAGAGCCCAGATACGCAGTATTTT
>TRBD1|TRBV6-1|TRBJ1-1|few
CASRITVELGQGSTEAFF
TGTGCCAGCAGAATTACCGTCGAATTAGGACAGGGGTCCACTGAAGCTTTCTTT
>TRBD2|TRBV9|TRBJ2-4|-
CASSVAERGDIQYF
TGTGCCAGCAGCGTAGCCGAGCGGGGGGACATTCAGTACTTC
>TRBD2|TRBV20-1|TRBJ2-5|-
CSARRTSGGETQYF
TGCAGTGCCAGACGGACTAGCGGGGGAGAGACCCAGTACTTC
>-|TRBV7-2|TRBJ2-7|-
CASSLSVGGKSYEQYF
TGTGCCAGCAGCTTAAGCGTCGGAGGAAAATCCTACGAGCAGTACTTC
>TRBD2|TRBV11-2|TRBJ2-1|-
CASSPQGGLAGTHSSYNEQFF
TGTGCCAGCAGCCCCCAGGGGGGACTAGCGGGAACTCACAGCTCCTACAATGAGCAGTTCTTC
>TRBD2|TRBV7-9|TRBJ2-1|-
CASREASGRAFDEQFF
TGTGCCAGCAGAGAAGCTAGCGGGAGGGCCTTCGATGAGCAGTTCTTC
>-|TRBV7-9|TRBJ2-7|few
CASSLGGWGYEQYF
TGTGCCAGCAGCTTAGGAGGATGGGGCTACGAGCAGTACTTC
>TRBD2|TRBV4-2|TRBJ2-7|-
CASSLSGGADYEQYF
TGTGCCAGCAGCCTAAGCGGGGGGGCAGATTACGAGCAGTACTTC
>TRBD1|TRBV12-3/TRBV12-4|TRBJ2-5|few
CASSGTGYPQETQYF
TGTGCCAGCAGCGGGACAGGGTACCCCCAAGAGACCCAGTACTTC
>TRBD2|TRBV20-1|TRBJ2-1|many
CSARGSSGGAYEQFF
TGCAGTGCTAGAGGATCCAGCGGGGGGGCTTACGAGCAGTTCTTC
>TRBD2|TRBV25-1|TRBJ2-3|-
CASKVAGGTDTQYF
TGTGCCAGCAAGGTAGCGGGGGGCACAGATACGCAGTATTTT